This T cell receptor beta chain stems from a study of human T cells and chemical hapten exposure. MiXCR, applied by TCRdb to the RACE reads, yields one record per CDR3 protein. The sample contains about 360,000 distinct CDR3 sequences, 4% to 5.5% of which appear only once. Sample time point: patch test 1, 2 weeks after DPC sensitization. Treatment here: therapeutic diphenylcyclopropenone sensitization with weekly scalp DPC. Germline V gives CDR1 DFQATT, CDR2 SNEGSKA (reference sequence). Trimming took 5 bases from V and 4 from J, leaving 16 bases between them. The CDR3 totals 14 residues. This clonotype was counted a few times.

Source: whole blood, taken in connection with sensitization to the hapten diphenylcyclopropenone (DPC). This sequence originates from a woman in her 50s with alopecia areata. Some clones in this sample may be carry-over from other donors' samples. V usage is TRBV20-1 and J usage is TRBJ2-3; TRBD1 or TRBD2 may be the D gene (7 bases each). The CDR3 region is CSAPPGGGPDTQYF. CDR3 DNA: TGCAGTGCTCCCCCAGGGGGGGGTCCAGATACGCAGTATTTT.